This TCR beta chain stems from a study of shared clonotypes between healthy human individuals (dated by TCRdb to 2019 to 2021). For the wider study: A couple of women and a few men aged 18 to 49 years were included in the cohort. Per donor, three plates each were used for CD4 naive and CD4 memory, two for CD8 naive, and one for CD8 memory. To estimate repertoire size and how much clonotypes are shared between individuals, the study performed deep sequencing of blood TCR repertoires from a few healthy adults. To increase sequencing depth and limit assay-specific biases, different laboratories used diverse techniques to prepare libraries and sequence TCR repertoires. Between about 0.85 and 8.9 billion PBMCs per donor were obtained by leukapheresis.

The CDR3 spans 16 residues, from the cysteine through the phenylalanine. The only DNA kept is the CDR3, 48 bases in frame from the first base. Sequences SGHNT (CDR1) and YYREEE (CDR2) are obtained from the germline V gene (reference sequence). The V and J ends are trimmed by 0 bases and 0 bases, leaving 7 bases between them. The donors were healthy, HIV-negative adults with no recently reported acute infections or vaccinations. Every donor was a Caucasian adult living in Nashville, Tennessee, USA. CD4+ T cells were enriched through magnetic negative selection, after which naive cells were positively selected on CD45RA and the remaining negative fraction served as the memory subset. Blood was obtained by leukapheresis, after which PBMCs were separated by Ficoll-Histopaque density gradient centrifugation and cryopreserved in liquid nitrogen vapor phase. Analytical flow cytometry was used to check the purity and quantity of each magnetically sorted T cell population. Genomic DNA was isolated from every sorted fraction and measured by UV absorbance on a Nanodrop 2000c.

On this clone: Its antigen remains unidentified. No per-base quality is available; no much larger clone lies one base away.

What the study reported, not specific to this receptor: The small number of donors limited the genetic and exposure-history diversity represented. Even with the large sequencing depth, rarefaction of the sorted-subset datasets indicated that sequencing was incomplete. When four donors were compared, the shared fraction of clonotypes was about 5% for naive CD4, 3.5% to 4% for naive CD8, 2% to 2.5% for memory CD4, and 0.35% to 0.4% for memory CD8. Naive subsets generally had larger estimated clonotype richness than memory subsets. Higher generation probabilities were observed for clonotypes shared by all four sorted-subset donors than for non-shared clonotypes. Sampling was limited to blood, and TCR repertoires in tissue likely differ from TCR repertoires in blood. Based on pairwise subsampling, the degree of clonotype sharing among donors was expected to be affected by sequencing depth.

TCR CDR3 regions were amplified from genomic DNA by multiplex PCR using the deep immunoSEQ assay. Extracted genomic DNA from each cell subset was distributed evenly across all wells of several immunoSEQ 96-well plates, and each plate was treated as a replicate. For sorted subsets, 200 to 250 ng of genomic DNA, equivalent to 30,000 or so T cell genomes, went into each replicate PCR. Purified libraries were quantified with a Qubit 3.0 fluorometer, sized on a Bioanalyzer 2100, and re-quantified with the KAPA Library Quantification kit. Each immunoSEQ 96-well plate was sequenced on its own single-read 150-cycle Illumina NextSeq 550 flow cell. From the authors' description of their analysis: Because the immunoSEQ output included only junctional sequences and no quality scores, the filtering could not be the same as the filtering used for full-length reads. To assign V/J genes and CDR3, sequences were annotated using PyIR, a Python wrapper for IgBLAST v1.9, with IMGT germline references. Reads were filtered out if the reads had weak V/J assignments (E-value above 1e-6), no CDR3, stop codons, out-of-frame junctions, or ambiguous translated residues. V3J clonotypes were defined by identical inferred V gene, J gene, and CDR3 amino acid sequence. The percentage overlap between two repertoires was calculated by dividing the number of shared unique clonotypes by the size of the smaller repertoire. RTK rarefaction, the Chao1 estimator, and Recon v2.1 estimates of unobserved clonotypes were used to assess repertoire richness. Generation probabilities were computed with OLGA for all TCRbeta clonotypes obtained by the gDNA method from several donors. The source is immuneACCESS, and TCRdb retained only in-frame sequences with V and J called. Part of the clones is not carried over; for the studies checked, unresolved V genes explain less than half of this, and the remainder is unexplained. D and trimming were read from the DNA, whereas the V and J calls and clone size are those reported in that table. The sample profile shows some 1.5 million clones; 98% of them were found once. In total, the top ten clones hold about 0.45% of the sample.

Sequenced material: naive CD4+ T cells sorted from blood. The sample's cell subset or site label, decoded: CD45RA+ positively selected. This TCR derives from a man younger than 45 in good health. Recombination linked TRBV5-4 to TRBJ2-6, with no reliable assignment of the D segment. The DNA sequence reads TGTGCCAGCAGCTTGGACTCACACTCTGGGGCCAACGTCCTGACTTTC. Translation gives CASSLDSHSGANVLTF.